The 16 T cell receptor beta chains below come from one sample, sequenced in a study of CD8 T cells in Susac syndrome. The RNA, about 0.5 to 1 ug, was put through reverse transcription using random hexamers. One entry per CDR3 protein results from TCRdb running MiXCR on the immunoSEQ multiplex PCR reads. The sample gives 200,000 or so distinct CDR3 sequences, 90% to 95% of which show up once; about 0.09% is in the top ten. Sequencing was carried out using CD4+ T cells from PBMCs. Receptors originate from a human donor with multiple sclerosis.

Concerning this clonotype: The junction does not match germline at one end; this may be a read error. The rearrangement links TRBV7-9 to TRBJ2-1, with D uncertain. The germline V gene has CDR1 SEHNR and CDR2 FQNEAQ (reference sequence). The CDR3 is 13 amino acids. CDR3: CASSLAADKEQFF. CDR3 DNA: TGTGCCAGCAGCTTAGCGGCAGACAAGGAGCAGTTCTTC.

Comments on this clonotype: Germline is not matched at one junction end, which may reflect a read error. The chain has TRBV30 and TRBJ1-5; no clear D gene. Germline values: CDR1 GTSNPN, CDR2 SVGIG (reference sequence). This CDR3 comprises 15 residues. In DNA, the CDR3 is TGTGCCTGGAGTGAGGGTAATCCTGGCAATCAGCCTCAGCATTTT. Its translation is CAWSEGNPGNQPQHF.

The rearrangement joins TRBV30 to TRBJ1-6, with 7 bases identical to TRBD1. CDR3 length equals 13 residues. V trimming: 3 bases; J trimming: 10 bases; junction bases outside the gene matches: 6. Germline loops: CDR1 GTSNPN, CDR2 SVGIG (reference sequence). CDR3 amino acids: CAWRLQGDSPLHF. In DNA, the CDR3 is TGTGCCTGGAGGCTGCAGGGGGACTCACCCCTCCACTTT.

CDR3 sequence: CASSLGGQVNQPQHF. CDR3 bases: TGTGCCAGCAGCTTAGGGGGACAGGTAAATCAGCCCCAGCATTTT. V is TRBV7-9 and J is TRBJ1-5; 8 nucleotides align to TRBD1. This CDR3 has 15 amino acids. Germline values: CDR1 SEHNR, CDR2 FQNEAQ (reference sequence). Losses at the gene ends were 1 base for V and 4 bases for J; bases not matched to a gene: 3.

The chain links TRBV3-1 to TRBJ2-1; 9 nucleotides match TRBD2. This CDR3 contains 14 residues. Germline V gene lookup returns CDR1 LGHDT and CDR2 YNNKEL (reference sequence). Trimming cost V 6 bases and J 2 bases; bases outside gene matches: 2. This CDR3 is CASRVAGAYNEQFF. DNA of the CDR3: TGTGCCAGCAGGGTAGCGGGGGCCTACAATGAGCAGTTCTTC.

This chain links TRBV12-3 or TRBV12-4 with TRBJ2-1; D unclear. The V and J ends lost 5 bases and 6 bases respectively, with 14 bases between them. The CDR3 sequence is 14 residues long. For the CDR3, the DNA is TGTGCCAGCAGTCCAGTCGTGGTCTCCAATGAGCAGTTCTTC. Translated: CASSPVVVSNEQFF.

The J gene is TRBJ2-1, the V gene TRBV24-1, with 10 bases identical to TRBD1. Germline CDR1 is KGHDR and CDR2 is SFDVKD. The length of the CDR3 is 15 residues. Trimming took 7 bases from V and 0 from J; bases not matched to a gene: 2. The CDR3 DNA is TGTGCCACCAGGGGGGACAGGGGCTCCTACAATGAGCAGTTCTTC. It translates to CATRGDRGSYNEQFF.

The CDR3 sequence: CASSLPASGGAAADTQYF. For the CDR3, the DNA is TGCGCCAGCAGCTTGCCGGCTAGCGGGGGGGCCGCCGCAGATACGCAGTATTTT. The chain combines TRBV5-1 with TRBJ2-3; 12 nucleotides match TRBD2. Germline assignment: CDR1 SGHRS and CDR2 YFSETQ. The junction had 10 bases not matched to a gene; V was cut back by 1 base and J by 4 bases. The CDR3 length is 18 residues.

The V and J genes are TRBV4-1 and TRBJ2-4; D ambiguous. This CDR3 has 16 residues. CDR1 MGHRA and CDR2 YSYEKL come from the germline V gene. V lost 0 bases, J lost 0 bases, and 9 bases lay in between. In DNA form, the CDR3 reads TGCGCCAGCAGCCAAGATGATGGAGTAGCCAAAAACATTCAGTACTTC. It is translated as CASSQDDGVAKNIQYF.

V gene TRBV2 combines with J gene TRBJ2-1; the match to TRBD1 covers 8 bases. V trimming: 6 bases; J trimming: 9 bases; junction bases outside the gene matches: 10. The CDR3 contains 14 residues. CDR1 and CDR2 from the germline V gene are SNHLY and FYNNEI. CDR3 in DNA: TGTGCCAGCAGGGCCGGACAGGGTGGGATTGAGCAGTTCTTC. Its protein product is CASRAGQGGIEQFF.

The chain has TRBV20-1 and TRBJ2-2, with D unresolved. The germline gives CDR1 DFQATT, CDR2 SNEGSKA (reference sequence). CDR3 size: 12 residues. V was trimmed by 7 bases and J by 1 base, leaving 7 bases between them. The CDR3 bases are TGCAGTGGAGCCGGGAACACCGGGGAGCTGTTTTTT. It encodes CSGAGNTGELFF.

The chain combines TRBV10-3 with TRBJ1-2, with D maybe TRBD1 (5 bases). Trimming stripped 3 bases from V and 4 bases from J, with 12 bases between. CDR3 length: 14 residues. Germline V gene sequence: CDR1 ENHRY, CDR2 SYGVKD. The chain's CDR3 is CAISDPGTSYGYTF. CDR3 sequence (DNA): TGTGCCATCAGTGACCCCGGGACGAGCTATGGCTACACCTTC.

The chain recombines TRBV30 with TRBJ2-1; TRBD1 is a possible D gene (5 bases). V lost 3 bases, J lost 10 bases, and 10 bases lay in between. CDR1 is GTSNPN and CDR2 is SVGIG in the germline V gene (reference sequence). There are 11 residues in the CDR3. CDR3 coding DNA: TGTGCCTGGAGGCAAGGGGCCGAGCAGTTCTTC. Protein product: CAWRQGAEQFF.

V and J are TRBV24-1 and TRBJ1-1; 7 bases align to TRBD1. The J segment lost 4 bases and the V segment lost 2 bases, leaving 6 bases of the junction unmatched. Per the germline V gene, CDR1 is KGHDR and CDR2 is SFDVKD. CDR3 size: 15 residues. The DNA for the CDR3 is TGTGCCACCAGTGATTCAGGGGGGATATCCACTGAAGCTTTCTTT. It yields the protein CATSDSGGISTEAFF.

Only one count was recorded for this clonotype. V usage is TRBV5-6 and J usage is TRBJ2-3; TRBD1 might be the D (5 bases). The V gene lost 4 bases and the J gene lost 0 bases, with 12 bases spanning the gap. The CDR3 extends over 15 amino acids. In germline, CDR1 is SGHDT, CDR2 YYEEEE. CDR3 residues: CASSPPGRSTDTQYF. The CDR3 DNA sequence: TGTGCCAGCAGCCCTCCAGGGCGTAGCACAGATACGCAGTATTTT. Full variable domain (outside the CDR3, taken from reference TRBV5-6 and TRBJ2-3): DAGVTQSPTHLIKTRGQQVTLRCSPKSGHDTVSWYQQALGQGPQFIFQYYEEEERQRGNFPDRFSGHQFPNYSSELNVNALLLGDSALYLCASSPPGRSTDTQYFGPGTRLTVL.

This chain uses TRBV6-2 or TRBV6-3 with TRBJ1-2; 8 positions match TRBD1. The V and J ends lost 6 bases and 3 bases, in that order; junction bases with no gene match: 6. The CDR3 loop spans 14 amino acids. From germline, CDR1 is MNHEY and CDR2 SVGEGT. The CDR3 loop reads CASRRQGSDYGYTF. Written as DNA, the CDR3 is TGTGCCAGCAGACGACAGGGGTCTGACTATGGCTACACCTTC.